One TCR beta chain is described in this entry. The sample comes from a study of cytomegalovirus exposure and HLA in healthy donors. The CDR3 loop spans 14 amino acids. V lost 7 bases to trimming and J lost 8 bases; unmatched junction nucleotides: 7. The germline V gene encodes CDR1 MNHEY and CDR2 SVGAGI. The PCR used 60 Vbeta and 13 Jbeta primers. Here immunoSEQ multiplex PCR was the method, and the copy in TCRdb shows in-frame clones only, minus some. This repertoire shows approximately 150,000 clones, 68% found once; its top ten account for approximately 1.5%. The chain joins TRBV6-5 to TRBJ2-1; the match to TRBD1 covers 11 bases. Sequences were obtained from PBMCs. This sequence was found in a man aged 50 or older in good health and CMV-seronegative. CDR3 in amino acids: CASNAGTGGHEQFF. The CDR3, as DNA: TGTGCCAGCAACGCCGGGACAGGGGGTCATGAGCAGTTCTTC.